A selection of T cell receptor beta chains follows, all from one sample in a study of T cell changes during pregnancy in multiple sclerosis. Repertoires were generated with immunoSEQ multiplex PCR, while TCRdb's copy carries only in-frame clones and drops some. This sample has tens of thousands of clones, with approximately 92% found just once. The sequences come from peripheral blood, collected before pregnancy. These receptor sequences come from a female donor with multiple sclerosis, enrolled in a pregnancy study. The CDR3 runs from the conserved cysteine through the conserved F or W. The order of the fields is J gene, V gene, D gene, clone size, CDR3 length, CDR3 DNA, CDR3 protein. A D gene is named only where the DNA matches it firmly. Some rows have no size entry. The others give once, few or many, or a class for an expanded clone.

>TRBJ2-7|TRBV9|.|.|13
TGTGCCAGCAGCGTAGACGGGTACTCCGAGCAGTACTTC
CASSVDGYSEQYF
>TRBJ2-3|TRBV4-1|TRBD2|.|14
TGCGCCAGCAGCCGAGACTCTAGCGGAGATACGCAGTATTTT
CASSRDSSGDTQYF
>TRBJ2-1|TRBV30|TRBD2|.|14
TGTGCCTGGACCGTCACTAGCGGGAACAATGAGCAGTTCTTC
CAWTVTSGNNEQFF
>TRBJ2-1|TRBV6-1|.|.|15
TGTGCCAGTGGACCGCTAGCTCCCTGGGACAATGAGCAGTTCTTC
CASGPLAPWDNEQFF
>TRBJ2-1|TRBV5-6|TRBD2|.|15
TGTGCCAGCAGCTTGAGGACTAGCGGGAACAATGAGCAGTTCTTC
CASSLRTSGNNEQFF
>TRBJ1-2|TRBV28|.|.|14
TGTGCCAGCAGTCCCGACAGTTCTAACTATGGCTACACCTTC
CASSPDSSNYGYTF
>TRBJ1-1|TRBV18|TRBD1|.|13
TGTGCCAGCACGGGACAGACGAACACTGAAGCTTTCTTT
CASTGQTNTEAFF
>TRBJ2-7|TRBV6-6|.|.|16
TGTGCCAGCAGTCCAACTTTTAGCCGGACAGAGTACGAGCAGTACTTC
CASSPTFSRTEYEQYF
>TRBJ1-2|TRBV18|.|.|14
TGTGCCAGCTCCCCCCTGACGGAGAACCATGGCTACACCTTC
CASSPLTENHGYTF
>TRBJ2-2|TRBV4-1|.|.|15
TGCGCCAGCAGCCTGGGCAGGGGACCCACCGGGGAGCTGTTTTTT
CASSLGRGPTGELFF
>TRBJ1-2|TRBV11-2|.|.|17
TGTGCCAGCAGCTCCCCGGTGGGGGCAGCTTCATACCATGGCTACACCTTC
CASSSPVGAASYHGYTF
>TRBJ1-1|TRBV28|.|.|14
TGTGCCAGCAGTTCCCAGGGGCTTAACACTGAAGCTTTCTTT
CASSSQGLNTEAFF
>TRBJ1-5|TRBV19|.|.|17
TGTGCCAGTACCCTATGGGGGCTCGGGGATAGCAATCAGCCCCAGCATTTT
CASTLWGLGDSNQPQHF
>TRBJ2-3|TRBV7-2|TRBD1|.|15
TGTGCCAGCAGCCTGGGACAGGGGTTCACAGATACGCAGTATTTT
CASSLGQGFTDTQYF
>TRBJ2-5|TRBV5-4|.|once|15
TGTGCCAGCAGCTTCTCTGCGGGGTTCCAAGAGACCCAGTACTTC
CASSFSAGFQETQYF
>TRBJ2-1|TRBV9|TRBD2|.|15
TGTGCCAGCAGCGTAGCCCTCAGCGGGAGCAATGAGCAGTTCTTC
CASSVALSGSNEQFF
>TRBJ2-2|TRBV6-6|TRBD2|.|15
TGTGCCAGCAGTTACGGGGCCCGCGGGGGCGGGGAGCTGTTTTTT
CASSYGARGGGELFF
>TRBJ2-7|TRBV28|.|.|14
TGTGCCAGCAGTCTATATCATGCTAGCGCCGAGCAGTACTTC
CASSLYHASAEQYF
>TRBJ1-5|TRBV19|.|once|14
TGTGCCAGTAGTTTTGGGGGCCAAGGTCAGCCCCAGCATTTT
CASSFGGQGQPQHF
>TRBJ1-1|TRBV9|TRBD1|few|15
TGTGCCAGCAGCTCATACAGGGGAACGAACACTGAAGCTTTCTTT
CASSSYRGTNTEAFF
>TRBJ1-5|TRBV19|.|.|15
TGTGCCAGTAGTATAGGTGGAGGGCTCAATCAGCCCCAGCATTTT
CASSIGGGLNQPQHF
>TRBJ1-1|TRBV5-6|.|.|14
TGTGCCAGCAGCAGCGAAACTCTCGACACTGAAGCTTTCTTT
CASSSETLDTEAFF
>TRBJ1-2|TRBV28|TRBD1|.|13
TGTGCCACCTCCTACCGGGACAGGCACCCAGGGACCTTC
CATSYRDRHPGTF
>TRBJ2-2|TRBV5-1|.|.|15
TGCGCCAGCAGCCCCAGTCAGGGCGACACCGGGGAGCTGTTTTTT
CASSPSQGDTGELFF
>TRBJ2-1|TRBV11-3|TRBD2|.|18
TGTGCCAGCAGCGCCGAGACTAGCGGGTTGGGCTCCTACAATGAGCAGTTCTTC
CASSAETSGLGSYNEQFF
>TRBJ1-2|TRBV28|.|.|14
TGTGCCAGCAGGGGGCGGGGGGCTAACTATGGCTACACCTTC
CASRGRGANYGYTF
>TRBJ2-7|TRBV7-2|TRBD2|once|14
TGTGCCAGCAGCTTACAAACGGGGGGCTACGAGCAGTACTTC
CASSLQTGGYEQYF
>TRBJ1-1|TRBV11-2|.|.|14
TGTGCCAGCAGCTACAACAGGGTGAACACTGAAGCTTTCTTT
CASSYNRVNTEAFF
>TRBJ2-7|TRBV7-9|.|.|12
TGTGCCAGCAGCTCCATCACCTACGAGCAGTACTTC
CASSSITYEQYF
>TRBJ1-2|TRBV9|.|.|11
TGTGCCAGCAAGGGAGTTTCTGGCTACACCTTC
CASKGVSGYTF
>TRBJ1-5|TRBV28|TRBD1|.|15
TGTGCCAGCAGTTGGGACAGGGGGCTTGGACAGCCCCAGCATTTT
CASSWDRGLGQPQHF
>TRBJ2-2|TRBV9|.|.|17
TGTGCCAGCAGCGCCCATCTGAAACCCCCAGGGGCCGGGGAGCTGTTTTTT
CASSAHLKPPGAGELFF
>TRBJ1-5|TRBV28|TRBD1|once|13
TGTGCCAGCAGTTCCGGGACAGCTAAGCCCCAGCATTTT
CASSSGTAKPQHF
>TRBJ2-2|TRBV7-9|TRBD2|.|17
TGTGCCAGCAGCTTAATTTCTAGCGGGGGGCACACCGGGGAGCTGTTTTTT
CASSLISSGGHTGELFF
>TRBJ2-5|TRBV7-9|TRBD2|.|16
TGTGCCAGCAGCTTAGTTGGCCTAGCGGGAGATGAGACCCAGTACTTC
CASSLVGLAGDETQYF
>TRBJ1-5|TRBV19|.|.|14
TGTGCCAGTAGTAGACAGGTTAGCAATCAGCCCCAGCATTTT
CASSRQVSNQPQHF
>TRBJ2-1|TRBV6-6|.|once|14
TGTGCCAGCAGAGAGGCGAGCTCCTACAATGAGCAGTTCTTC
CASREASSYNEQFF
>TRBJ2-3|TRBV27|.|once|12
TGTGCCAGCAGTCACAACACAGATACGCAGTATTTT
CASSHNTDTQYF
>TRBJ1-2|TRBV29-1|.|.|12
TGCAGCGTACCACGGGAGAAGGGTGGCTACACCTTC
CSVPREKGGYTF
>TRBJ2-4|TRBV15|TRBD1|.|16
TGTGCCACCAGCTCCTGGACAGGGGAGGTTAAAAACATTCAGTACTTC
CATSSWTGEVKNIQYF
>TRBJ2-7|TRBV27|.|.|14
TGTGCCAGCACCCCCGGACTTACTTCCTACGAGCAGTACTTC
CASTPGLTSYEQYF
>TRBJ2-2|TRBV4-1|.|.|15
TGCGCCAGCAGCCAGCCCTCTAGGGGCACCGGGGAGCTGTTTTTT
CASSQPSRGTGELFF
>TRBJ1-3|TRBV9|.|.|16
TGTGCCAGCAGCGACAGGAGGGGATTGTCTGGAAACACCATATATTTT
CASSDRRGLSGNTIYF
>TRBJ2-3|TRBV4-3|.|.|13
TGCGCCAGCAGCCAACAGACAACAGATACGCAGTATTTT
CASSQQTTDTQYF
>TRBJ1-1|TRBV15|TRBD1|.|15
TGTGCCACCCACGGCCTCGGGACAGCGAACACTGAAGCTTTCTTT
CATHGLGTANTEAFF
>TRBJ2-3|TRBV18|TRBD2|.|15
TGTGCCAGCTCACCCCTAGCGGGAGGAGCAGATACGCAGTATTTT
CASSPLAGGADTQYF
>TRBJ2-3|TRBV28|TRBD2|.|16
TGTGCCAGCAGTTTATTAACTAGCGGGAGCGCAGATACGCAGTATTTT
CASSLLTSGSADTQYF
>TRBJ1-2|TRBV5-4|.|once|15
TGTGCCAGCAGCTTGGTGGGGGGGGCAAACTATGGCTACACCTTC
CASSLVGGANYGYTF
>TRBJ2-7|TRBV4-1|TRBD1|.|17
TGCGCCAGCAGCCAAACCACCCGGGACAGTGCGTCGTACGAGCAGTACTTC
CASSQTTRDSASYEQYF
>TRBJ2-7|TRBV7-2|.|.|15
TGTGCCAGCAGCTTAACTGGGGCCCTAGGATACGAGCAGTACTTC
CASSLTGALGYEQYF
>TRBJ2-7|TRBV6-1|TRBD2|.|15
TGTGCCAGCAGTGAACTCAGCGGGGGGAACTACGAGCAGTACTTC
CASSELSGGNYEQYF
>TRBJ1-3|TRBV19|.|.|12
TGTGCCAGCCAGGGGTTGGGAAACACCATATATTTT
CASQGLGNTIYF